The 14 T cell receptor beta chains below all came from one sample that was sequenced in a study of cytomegalovirus exposure and HLA in healthy donors. The study ran its PCR with 60 Vbeta and 13 Jbeta primers. Libraries were prepared by immunoSEQ multiplex PCR; TCRdb keeps only in-frame clonotypes and omits some of them. Among 95,000 to 150,000 clones listed, around 80% were seen once. Sequenced sample: PBMCs. These TCRs come from a man aged 50-60 years in good health and CMV-seronegative.

The chain employs TRBV28 and TRBJ1-4, with D possibly TRBD1 on 5 matching bases. Trimming took off 4 bases at V and 6 bases at J, with 9 bases between the two ends. The CDR3 is 13 residues long. The germline V gene encodes CDR1 MDHEN and CDR2 SYDVKM. The CDR3 here is CASSWGVHEKLFF. Written as DNA, the CDR3 is TGTGCCAGCAGTTGGGGGGTACATGAAAAACTGTTTTTT.

V usage is TRBV27 and J usage is TRBJ1-6; D may be TRBD1 (5 bases). Germline loops: CDR1 MNHEY, CDR2 SMNVEV (reference sequence). This CDR3 contains 14 residues. Trimming removed 6 bases at V and 6 bases at J, with 12 bases between. Here the CDR3 reads CASRSDTPNSPLHF. The CDR3 coding sequence is TGTGCCAGCAGGTCGGACACTCCTAATTCACCCCTCCACTTT.

This clone was detected a few times. The chain has TRBV14 and TRBJ2-6; D not certain. Germline loops: CDR1 SGHDN, CDR2 FVKESK. The CDR3 spans 16 residues. Trimming took off 4 bases at V and 0 bases at J, with 10 bases between the two ends. The CDR3: CASSLGRLSGANVLTF. The DNA of the CDR3 is TGTGCCAGCAGCCTGGGCCGCCTCTCTGGGGCCAACGTCCTGACTTTC.

The chain is built from TRBV25-1 and TRBJ2-7; 8 bases line up with TRBD1. The length of the CDR3 is 13 residues. Germline lookup yields CDR1 MGHDK and CDR2 SYGVNS. With 6 bases clipped from V and 7 bases from J, the junction kept 8 bases outside the gene matches. The CDR3 nucleotides read TGTGCCAGCAGAGGACAGGGCCCCAGGGAGCAGTACTTC. This translates into CASRGQGPREQYF.

This chain connects TRBV5-1 to TRBJ1-2; D is undetermined. The CDR3 is 15 amino acids. Trimming cost V 4 bases and J 2 bases, with 15 bases left between them. Germline V lookup: CDR1 SGHRS, CDR2 YFSETQ. DNA of the CDR3: TGCGCCAGCAGCCTGGAATCGCGGATAAACTATGGCTACACCTTC. It specifies CASSLESRINYGYTF. Full variable domain (outside the CDR3, taken from reference TRBV5-1 and TRBJ1-2): KAGVTQTPRYLIKTRGQQVTLSCSPISGHRSVSWYQQTPGQGLQFLFEYFSETQRNKGNFPGRFSGRQFSNSRSEMNVSTLELGDSALYLCASSLESRINYGYTFGSGTRLTVV.

The chain joins TRBV11-3 to TRBJ2-5; TRBD2 matches 10 bases. V lost 4 bases, J lost 5 bases, and 4 bases stayed unmatched. The CDR3 contains 14 residues. CDR1 and CDR2 (germline): SGHNT, YENEEA. The CDR3 reads CASSSSGRWETQYF. The DNA of the CDR3 is TGTGCCAGCAGCTCTAGCGGGAGATGGGAGACCCAGTACTTC.

J is TRBJ2-2 and V is TRBV6-5, with a possible D match to TRBD1 (6 bases). Per germline, CDR1 MNHEY and CDR2 SVGAGI. CDR3 size: 14 residues. With 7 bases removed from V and 6 bases from J, the gap between germline ends came to 15 bases. For the CDR3, the DNA is TGTGCCAGCATGGGGGACACCGGGGCCGGGGAGCTGTTTTTT. Translating it yields CASMGDTGAGELFF.

The chain has TRBV9 and TRBJ1-3; D call uncertain. The length of the CDR3 is 16 residues. Germline V gives CDR1 SGDLS, CDR2 YYNGEE. Trimming cost V 0 bases and J 0 bases, with 10 bases left between them. The CDR3 loop reads CASSVVGRSSGNTIYF. The CDR3 region has the DNA TGTGCCAGCAGCGTAGTGGGCAGGTCCTCTGGAAACACCATATATTTT.

The rearrangement joins TRBV28 to TRBJ1-2; D is ambiguous. CDR3 size: 13 residues. Germline assignment: CDR1 MDHEN and CDR2 SYDVKM. V was trimmed by 2 bases and J by 4 bases, leaving 8 bases between them. The CDR3 loop is CASSLENSYGYTF. The CDR3 coding sequence is TGTGCCAGCAGTTTAGAGAACTCCTATGGCTACACCTTC.

This sequence joins TRBV7-3 and TRBJ2-1; 11 bases line up with TRBD2. This CDR3 contains 15 residues. Germline lookup yields CDR1 SGHTA and CDR2 FQGTGA. Germline trimming cut 4 bases from V and 8 bases from J; bases unmatched to any gene: 7. The CDR3 is CASSSLAGGGHEQFF. The CDR3 DNA sequence: TGTGCCAGCAGCTCGCTAGCGGGGGGAGGGCATGAGCAGTTCTTC.

This clone occurred a few times. This chain connects TRBV2 to TRBJ1-5; no clear D. Germline lookup yields CDR1 SNHLY and CDR2 FYNNEI. The CDR3 spans 14 residues. Trimming removed 8 bases at V and 0 bases at J, with 11 bases between. DNA of the CDR3: TGTGCCAGCGGGCCCGTCGATAGCAATCAGCCCCAGCATTTT. Its translation: CASGPVDSNQPQHF.

This chain uses TRBV19 with TRBJ1-4, with D unresolved. CDR1 and CDR2 (germline): LNHDA, SQIVND (reference sequence). The V end lost 3 bases, the J end lost 4 bases, and 15 bases lay between the germline ends. The CDR3 length is 16 residues. CDR3 bases: TGTGCCAGTAGTATGGGCCTCGGGATCAATAATGAAAAACTGTTTTTT. Its translation: CASSMGLGINNEKLFF.

CDR3 DNA: TGTGCCAGCAGTTACTCGGGGACACGGACTGGCTACACCTTC. Amino acids: CASSYSGTRTGYTF. This sequence joins TRBV6-5 and TRBJ1-2, with D perhaps matching TRBD1 (6 bases). This CDR3 has 14 residues. CDR1 is MNHEY, CDR2 SVGAGI, per germline. V was trimmed by 0 bases and J by 7 bases, leaving 12 bases between them.

This clone showed up just a few times. At one end the junction does not follow the germline gene, possibly because of a read error. The gene calls are TRBV29-1 and TRBJ1-2, with 10 positions matching TRBD1. The CDR3 is made up of 11 amino acids. Germline V CDR1 and CDR2: SQVTM, ANQGSEA. CDR3 in DNA: TGCAGCGTAGGACAGGGGGGTGGCTACCCCTTC. Its translation: CSVGQGGGYPF.